The 10 T cell receptor beta chains below all came from one sample that was sequenced in a study of spatial heterogeneity in lung cancer (dated by TCRdb to 2018 to 2020). Libraries came from 5' RACE. Sequencing took place on a NextSeq 500. The public reads were reanalyzed by TCRdb: fastp trimming at Q25, MiXCR alignment, in-frame beta chains only. Entries are consolidated by CDR3 protein sequence, retaining the most common genes and DNA. The sample has 3,500 or so distinct CDR3 sequences on record, around 9.5% of them singletons. Clones ranked in the top ten supply 25% to 30% of the sample. The time point label here, explained by the study, means: sample taken at primary tumor resection. The input for sequencing was normal lung tissue next to the tumor, taken at surgery. All receptors derive from a male donor with early-stage non-small cell lung cancer.

Within the sample, this clonotype is medium-sized. The chain combines TRBV7-2 with TRBJ1-1; 7 bases agree with TRBD1. V dropped 3 bases and J dropped 7; count of bases not matched to a gene: 8. This CDR3 is 14 amino acids long. CDR1 SGHTA and CDR2 FQGNSA come from the germline V gene. The CDR3 is CASSLGTVYGEAFF. The DNA of the CDR3 is TGTGCCAGCAGCTTGGGGACAGTGTATGGTGAAGCTTTCTTT.

By share, this clonotype ranks as medium-sized. The chain is built from TRBV6-2 or TRBV6-3 and TRBJ2-4; D possibly corresponds to TRBD1 (6 bases). Germline CDR1 MNHEY, CDR2 SVGEGT. The CDR3 totals 16 residues. The V and J ends lost 5 bases and 0 bases respectively, with 14 bases between them. The CDR3 bases are TGTGCCAGCAGTACGTGGACAGCTCTAGCCAAAAACATTCAGTACTTC. It specifies CASSTWTALAKNIQYF.

This clonotype is classed as medium-sized. The genes are TRBV30 and TRBJ1-5, with a weak D call TRBD1 (6 bases). This CDR3 spans 14 amino acids. The germline V gene has CDR1 GTSNPN and CDR2 SVGIG (reference sequence). V lost 0 bases, J lost 4 bases, and 10 bases lay in between. The CDR3 coding sequence is TGTGCCTGGAGTGTCAGGGACAAAAATCAGCCCCAGCATTTT. Amino acid sequence: CAWSVRDKNQPQHF. Complete variable domain (other parts from reference TRBV30 and TRBJ1-5): SQTIHQWPATLVQPVGSPLSLECTVEGTSNPNLYWYRQAAGRGLQLLFYSVGIGQISSEVPQNLSASRPQDRQFILSSKKLLLSDSGFYLCAWSVRDKNQPQHFGDGTRLSIL.

This clonotype was counted at least ten times. The CDR3 nucleotides read TGTGCCAGCTCACCCTACGGGGCTGGGGCCAACGTCCTGACTTTC. It codes for CASSPYGAGANVLTF. This rearrangement joins TRBV18 to TRBJ2-6; the D gene is possibly TRBD2 (5 bases). With 3 bases removed from V and 2 bases from J, the gap between germline ends came to 8 bases. This CDR3 is built from 15 residues. Per the germline V gene, CDR1 is KGHSH and CDR2 is LQKENI. Looking up the rest from reference TRBV18 and TRBJ2-6 gives the full variable domain: NAGVMQNPRHLVRRRGQEARLRCSPMKGHSHVYWYRQLPEEGLKFMVYLQKENIIDESGMPKERFSAEFPKEGPSILRIQQVVRGDSAAYFCASSPYGAGANVLTFGAGSRLTVL.

This clonotype has at least ten counts. This sequence joins TRBV9 and TRBJ2-6, with no clear D. This CDR3 is 14 amino acids long. V lost 4 bases and J 3 bases, leaving 8 bases between the germline ends. Germline assignment: CDR1 SGDLS and CDR2 YYNGEE. In DNA form, the CDR3 reads TGTGCCAGCAGCATCGGCCGTGGGGCCAACGTCCTGACTTTC. The encoded protein is CASSIGRGANVLTF.

This clonotype occurred many times. The CDR3 DNA is TGTGCCAGCAGCTGGGACAGGCGAAATGAAAAACTGTTTTTT. Translation: CASSWDRRNEKLFF. V usage is TRBV7-2 and J usage is TRBJ1-4, with 8 positions matching TRBD1. J lost 5 bases, V lost 4 bases, and 3 bases had no gene match. The CDR3 is made up of 14 amino acids. In germline, CDR1 is SGHTA, CDR2 FQGNSA. The full variable domain, in which reference TRBV7-2 and TRBJ1-4 provide the parts outside the CDR3, is GAGVSQSPSNKVTEKGKDVELRCDPISGHTALYWYRQSLGQGLEFLIYFQGNSAPDKSGLPSDRFSAERTGGSVSTLTIQRTQQEDSAVYLCASSWDRRNEKLFFGSGTQLSVL.

This clonotype turned up a few times. CDR3 protein: CASSGEGGLSTDTQYF. The CDR3 bases are TGTGCCAGCAGTGGGGAGGGAGGGTTGAGCACAGATACGCAGTATTTT. V usage is TRBV28 and J usage is TRBJ2-3, with 7 bases identical to TRBD2. The germline V gene has CDR1 MDHEN and CDR2 SYDVKM. Trimming cost V 5 bases and J 0 bases; bases outside gene matches: 8. The CDR3 length is 16 residues.

V is TRBV3-1 and J is TRBJ2-5; D may be TRBD1 (7 bases). V shed 1 base and J shed 3 bases, with 12 bases lying between them. This CDR3 has 15 amino acids. CDR1 is LGHDT and CDR2 is YNNKEL in the germline V gene (reference sequence). The DNA of the CDR3 is TGTGCCAGCAGCCAAGTGGGGGGACAGAAAGAGACCCAGTACTTC. It encodes CASSQVGGQKETQYF.

Worth noting for this clonotype: At one end, the junction sequence differs from germline, possibly due to a read error. V and J are TRBV3-1 and TRBJ2-3; 9 bases line up with TRBD1. Germline V lookup: CDR1 LGHDT, CDR2 YNNKEL (reference sequence). This CDR3 has 15 residues. The CDR3: CARSQGTGTTDTQYF. DNA for the CDR3: TGTGCCAGAAGCCAAGGGACAGGGACCACAGATACGCAGTATTTT.

This chain uses TRBV5-1 with TRBJ1-1, with D maybe TRBD1 (5 bases). CDR1 SGHRS and CDR2 YFSETQ come from the germline V gene. The CDR3 loop spans 15 amino acids. Trimming left V 0 bases short and J 6 bases short, with 15 bases between. The CDR3 bases are TGCGCCAGCAGCTTGGCCGGGGGAGGAAGGGCTGAAGCTTTCTTT. It encodes CASSLAGGGRAEAFF.